A selection of T cell receptor beta chains follows, all from one sample in a study of shared clonotypes between healthy human individuals. The table came from immunoSEQ multiplex PCR; TCRdb's copy has only in-frame clones and leaves some out. Among some 2 million clones listed, less than 95% were seen once. The sample was naive CD8+ T cells sorted from blood. The receptor source for this set is a man aged 18 to 29 in good health. Each CDR3 is given with its conserved first and last residue. Fields, in order: CDR3 length, D gene, V gene, J gene, clone size, CDR3 DNA, CDR3 protein. The D gene is left open where the match is weak. Expanded clones are given a class, and other clones once, few, many or no size at all.

length: 15
D: TRBD1
V: TRBV18
J: TRBJ2-1
size: -
DNA: TGTGCCAGCTCAACCTCCGGGACAGGGTACAATGAGCAGTTCTTC
CDR3: CASSTSGTGYNEQFF

length: 14
D: -
V: TRBV28
J: TRBJ1-2
size: -
DNA: TGTGCCAGCAGTTACCACCCACCGGGAGATGGCTACACCTTC
CDR3: CASSYHPPGDGYTF

length: 12
D: -
V: TRBV5-1
J: TRBJ2-5
size: -
DNA: TGCGCCAGCAGGGCAGGCAAAGAGACCCAGTACTTC
CDR3: CASRAGKETQYF

length: 15
D: -
V: TRBV6-1
J: TRBJ2-7
size: -
DNA: TGTGCCAGCAGTGAATGGAGGACGGCGACCTACGAGCAGTACTTC
CDR3: CASSEWRTATYEQYF

length: 13
D: -
V: TRBV30
J: TRBJ1-1
size: -
DNA: TGTGCCTGGACACTAGTCAGGAGCACTGAAGCTTTCTTT
CDR3: CAWTLVRSTEAFF

length: 13
D: -
V: TRBV6-5
J: TRBJ2-7
size: -
DNA: TGTGCCAGCAGTTACGGGCCCCTCTACGAGCAGTACTTC
CDR3: CASSYGPLYEQYF

length: 13
D: -
V: TRBV4-1
J: TRBJ2-1
size: -
DNA: TGCGCCAGCAGCCAAGACCGTCTCCCGGAGCAGTTCTTC
CDR3: CASSQDRLPEQFF

length: 17
D: TRBD2
V: TRBV4-1
J: TRBJ2-1
size: -
DNA: TGCGCCAGCAGCCTTGGCCGCGCTAGCGGGGGATACAATGAGCAGTTCTTC
CDR3: CASSLGRASGGYNEQFF

length: 16
D: TRBD1
V: TRBV28
J: TRBJ2-3
size: -
DNA: TGTGCCAGCAGCCCCCCCGACAGGGGGCCAGAAGATACGCAGTATTTT
CDR3: CASSPPDRGPEDTQYF

length: 15
D: TRBD2
V: TRBV5-6
J: TRBJ2-1
size: -
DNA: TGTGCCAGCAGCTTGGAGGCTAGCGGGGTTGGTGAGCAGTTCTTC
CDR3: CASSLEASGVGEQFF

length: 14
D: -
V: TRBV6-1
J: TRBJ1-4
size: -
DNA: TGTGCCAGCAGTGAACTGGAAGACTACGAAAAACTGTTTTTT
CDR3: CASSELEDYEKLFF

length: 16
D: -
V: TRBV7-9
J: TRBJ2-5
size: -
DNA: TGTGCCAGCAGCCCCTCCAGGGGGGGCCCCCAAGAGACCCAGTACTTC
CDR3: CASSPSRGGPQETQYF

length: 14
D: -
V: TRBV27
J: TRBJ2-3
size: -
DNA: TGTGCCAGCAGTTTATGGGACACTTCAGATACGCAGTATTTT
CDR3: CASSLWDTSDTQYF

length: 16
D: TRBD2
V: TRBV27
J: TRBJ2-2
size: -
DNA: TGTGCCAGCAGTTTAGTGGGAGTAGCGGGTTCCGGGGAGCTGTTTTTT
CDR3: CASSLVGVAGSGELFF

length: 15
D: -
V: TRBV4-1
J: TRBJ2-1
size: -
DNA: TGCGCCAGCAGCCTAGGGGGGAGCTCCTACAATGAGCAGTTCTTC
CDR3: CASSLGGSSYNEQFF

length: 13
D: -
V: TRBV19
J: TRBJ2-7
size: once
DNA: TGTGCCAGTAGTATAACCCGGGACTACGAGCAGTACTTC
CDR3: CASSITRDYEQYF

length: 15
D: TRBD1
V: TRBV5-1
J: TRBJ1-5
size: -
DNA: TGCGCCAGCAGCTTGGAAGGGGGCGGCAATCAGCCCCAGCATTTT
CDR3: CASSLEGGGNQPQHF

length: 13
D: -
V: TRBV10-3
J: TRBJ2-7
size: -
DNA: TGTGCCATCAGTGCCGACAGCTACTACGAGCAGTACTTC
CDR3: CAISADSYYEQYF

length: 16
D: TRBD2
V: TRBV7-2
J: TRBJ2-7
size: -
DNA: TGTGCCAGCAGCTTAGCGCCGACTAGCGGGAGTTACGAGCAGTACTTC
CDR3: CASSLAPTSGSYEQYF

length: 15
D: TRBD2
V: TRBV7-2
J: TRBJ2-5
size: -
DNA: TGTGCCAGCAGCTTCATAGCGGGAGGGCCGGAGACCCAGTACTTC
CDR3: CASSFIAGGPETQYF

length: 13
D: -
V: TRBV27
J: TRBJ1-2
size: -
DNA: TGTGCCAGCAGTTTAGACGGGTTTAATGGCTACACCTTC
CDR3: CASSLDGFNGYTF

length: 15
D: -
V: TRBV9
J: TRBJ2-1
size: -
DNA: TGTGCCAGCAGGGGAGAGGGACTTCCCTTAGGGGAGCAGTTCTTC
CDR3: CASRGEGLPLGEQFF

length: 16
D: TRBD2
V: TRBV27
J: TRBJ2-1
size: -
DNA: TGTGCCAGCAGCAGTACCGGGACTAGCGGACCCAATGAGCAGTTCTTC
CDR3: CASSSTGTSGPNEQFF

length: 16
D: TRBD1
V: TRBV5-5
J: TRBJ2-5
size: -
DNA: TGTGCCAGCAGCCCACGGGACAGGGGGCGGCAAGAGACCCAGTACTTC
CDR3: CASSPRDRGRQETQYF

length: 14
D: -
V: TRBV10-3
J: TRBJ2-3
size: -
DNA: TGTGCCATCGGTGAACAGGTTTATTCAGATACGCAGTATTTT
CDR3: CAIGEQVYSDTQYF

length: 14
D: TRBD1
V: TRBV6-5
J: TRBJ2-5
size: -
DNA: TGTGCCAGCAGTTTCGACAGGGGTGAAGAGACCCAGTACTTC
CDR3: CASSFDRGEETQYF

length: 14
D: TRBD2
V: TRBV27
J: TRBJ2-1
size: -
DNA: TGTGCCAGCAGTACTACCGGGGGGTACAATGAGCAGTTCTTC
CDR3: CASSTTGGYNEQFF

length: 13
D: -
V: TRBV6-5
J: TRBJ2-1
size: -
DNA: TGTGCCAGCAGTCTTGACATCTACAATGAGCAGTTCTTC
CDR3: CASSLDIYNEQFF

length: 14
D: -
V: TRBV5-4
J: TRBJ2-3
size: -
DNA: TGTGCCAGCAGCTTCCTACCAAGCACAGATACGCAGTATTTT
CDR3: CASSFLPSTDTQYF

length: 17
D: TRBD1
V: TRBV7-2
J: TRBJ1-6
size: -
DNA: TGTGCCAGCAGCCCAATAGGACAGGGGGCCTATAATTCACCCCTCCACTTT
CDR3: CASSPIGQGAYNSPLHF

length: 13
D: -
V: TRBV27
J: TRBJ2-1
size: -
DNA: TGTGCCAGCAGTTTATCTTTTGGGGATGAGCAGTTCTTC
CDR3: CASSLSFGDEQFF

length: 15
D: TRBD1
V: TRBV7-9
J: TRBJ2-7
size: -
DNA: TGTGCCAGCAGCTTAGGAGGACAGGGAACCTACGAGCAGTACTTC
CDR3: CASSLGGQGTYEQYF

length: 14
D: TRBD2
V: TRBV28
J: TRBJ2-5
size: -
DNA: TGTGCCAGCAGCCTAGCGGGGGTCCAAGAGACCCAGTACTTC
CDR3: CASSLAGVQETQYF

length: 19
D: -
V: TRBV7-8
J: TRBJ2-7
size: -
DNA: TGTGCCAGCAGCCTTACCGTAACCCCCTCCGGGGACACCATCTACGAGCAGTACTTC
CDR3: CASSLTVTPSGDTIYEQYF

length: 17
D: TRBD1
V: TRBV29-1
J: TRBJ1-2
size: -
DNA: TGCAGCGTTGAAGAAAGGAGGCAGGGGGCTGAAAACTATGGCTACACCTTC
CDR3: CSVEERRQGAENYGYTF

length: 15
D: -
V: TRBV6-5
J: TRBJ1-5
size: -
DNA: TGTGCCAGCAGTTACTCGAGAGGAGTTAATCAGCCCCAGCATTTT
CDR3: CASSYSRGVNQPQHF

length: 13
D: -
V: TRBV27
J: TRBJ2-2
size: -
DNA: TGTGCCAGCAGACGGGGGGCTGGCGGGGAGCTGTTTTTT
CDR3: CASRRGAGGELFF

length: 14
D: -
V: TRBV11-3
J: TRBJ2-1
size: once
DNA: TGTGCCAGCAGCTTAGATCACGGGCACAATGAGCAGTTCTTC
CDR3: CASSLDHGHNEQFF

length: 16
D: -
V: TRBV7-9
J: TRBJ2-7
size: -
DNA: TGTGCCAGCAGCCACCAAAGTCAGGGAGCCCCCTACGAGCAGTACTTC
CDR3: CASSHQSQGAPYEQYF

length: 13
D: -
V: TRBV27
J: TRBJ2-1
size: -
DNA: TGTGCCAGCAGTTTAAGCTCTAATTATGAGCAGTTCTTC
CDR3: CASSLSSNYEQFF

length: 20
D: TRBD2
V: TRBV27
J: TRBJ2-7
size: once
DNA: TGTGCCAGCAGTTCCTACGCCCGAGGGACTAGCGGGGGGTACTCCTACGAGCAGTACTTC
CDR3: CASSSYARGTSGGYSYEQYF

length: 14
D: -
V: TRBV4-3
J: TRBJ2-7
size: once
DNA: TGCGCCAGCAGCCCGGGACTGGGCGGCTACGAGCAGTACTTC
CDR3: CASSPGLGGYEQYF

length: 12
D: -
V: TRBV4-3
J: TRBJ1-2
size: -
DNA: TGCGCCAGCAGCCAAGACACAAGTGGCTACACCTTC
CDR3: CASSQDTSGYTF

length: 15
D: TRBD1
V: TRBV9
J: TRBJ2-5
size: -
DNA: TGTGCCAGCAGCGTAGAAGGCAGGGGGCTGGAGACCCAGTACTTC
CDR3: CASSVEGRGLETQYF

length: 14
D: TRBD1
V: TRBV5-6
J: TRBJ2-7
size: -
DNA: TGTGCCAGCAGCTTGGTCAGGGGGAGTTACGAGCAGTACTTC
CDR3: CASSLVRGSYEQYF

length: 14
D: -
V: TRBV27
J: TRBJ2-1
size: -
DNA: TGTGCCAGCAGTTTATCCGTGATCTACAATGAGCAGTTCTTC
CDR3: CASSLSVIYNEQFF

length: 15
D: -
V: TRBV7-9
J: TRBJ2-1
size: -
DNA: TGTGCCAGCAGCTTAGCGGCGGGTGGGTACAATGAGCAGTTCTTC
CDR3: CASSLAAGGYNEQFF

length: 13
D: -
V: TRBV5-6
J: TRBJ2-5
size: -
DNA: TGTGCCAGCAGCTTGGACGAAAGAGAGACCCAGTACTTC
CDR3: CASSLDERETQYF

length: 13
D: -
V: TRBV5-4
J: TRBJ2-7
size: -
DNA: TGTGCCGGCAGCTTGGAACAGCCTACGGAGCAGTACTTC
CDR3: CAGSLEQPTEQYF

length: 11
D: -
V: TRBV20-1
J: TRBJ1-1
size: -
DNA: TGCAGGGTTACGGGGGCGGCTGAAGCTTTCTTT
CDR3: CRVTGAAEAFF

length: 14
D: -
V: TRBV28
J: TRBJ2-5
size: -
DNA: TGTGCCAGCAGTATCCCCACCGGCCGAGAAGACCAGTACTTC
CDR3: CASSIPTGREDQYF

length: 12
D: -
V: TRBV6-5
J: TRBJ2-5
size: -
DNA: TGTGCCAGCAGAACACTGGGAGAGACCCAGTACTTC
CDR3: CASRTLGETQYF

length: 15
D: TRBD1
V: TRBV18
J: TRBJ2-7
size: -
DNA: TGTGCCAGCTCACCTGGGACAGGGGGAGCCTACGAGCAGTACTTC
CDR3: CASSPGTGGAYEQYF

length: 17
D: -
V: TRBV9
J: TRBJ1-3
size: -
DNA: TGTGCCAGCAGCGTAGGGGCGGTTCTCTACTCTGGAAACACCATATATTTT
CDR3: CASSVGAVLYSGNTIYF

length: 13
D: TRBD1
V: TRBV6-1
J: TRBJ2-7
size: -
DNA: TGTGCCACCCGACAGGGGAGATACTACGAGCAGTACTTC
CDR3: CATRQGRYYEQYF

length: 16
D: TRBD2
V: TRBV11-2
J: TRBJ2-7
size: -
DNA: TGTGCCAGCAGCCAACTTAGAGTGGGGGGGTCCTACGAGCAGTACTTC
CDR3: CASSQLRVGGSYEQYF

length: 14
D: TRBD2
V: TRBV5-4
J: TRBJ2-3
size: -
DNA: TGTGCCAGCAGCTTGGTTAGCGGGCCAGATACGCAGTATTTT
CDR3: CASSLVSGPDTQYF

length: 14
D: TRBD1
V: TRBV6-4
J: TRBJ2-1
size: -
DNA: TGTGCCAGCAGCCTGGACAGGGGGCAGCATGAGCAGTTCTTC
CDR3: CASSLDRGQHEQFF

length: 16
D: TRBD1
V: TRBV4-3
J: TRBJ2-2
size: -
DNA: TGCGCCAGCAGCCAAGATACAGGGGGCAGAAACGGGGAGCTGTTTTTT
CDR3: CASSQDTGGRNGELFF

length: 12
D: -
V: TRBV9
J: TRBJ1-1
size: few
DNA: TGTGCCAGCAGCGGGTCCGGCACTGAAGCTTTCTTT
CDR3: CASSGSGTEAFF